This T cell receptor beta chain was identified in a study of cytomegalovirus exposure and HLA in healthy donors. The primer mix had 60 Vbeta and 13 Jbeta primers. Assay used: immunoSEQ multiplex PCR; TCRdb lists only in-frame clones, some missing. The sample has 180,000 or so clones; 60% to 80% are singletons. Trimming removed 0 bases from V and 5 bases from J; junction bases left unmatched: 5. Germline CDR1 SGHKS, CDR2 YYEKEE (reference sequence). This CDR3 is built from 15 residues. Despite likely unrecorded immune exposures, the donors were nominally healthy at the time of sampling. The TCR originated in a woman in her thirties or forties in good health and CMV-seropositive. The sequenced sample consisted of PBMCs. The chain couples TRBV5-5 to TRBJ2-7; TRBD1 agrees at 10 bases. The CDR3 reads CASSLDGQGVNEQYF. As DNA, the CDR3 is TGTGCCAGCAGCTTGGACGGACAGGGGGTGAACGAGCAGTACTTC.